The clone carrying this TCR beta chain was seen a handful of times. The antigen is unknown. This entry comes from a study of blood T cells in healthy people across ages. The V end lost 5 bases, the J end lost 8 bases, and 14 bases lay between the germline ends. Germline CDR1 is SGHRS and CDR2 is YFSETQ. This CDR3 is built from 13 residues. The authors ran a second PCR of about 7 to 11 cycles using a sample-barcoded 5' primer and a J-beta primer mix. Each of the samples gave a minimum of 2.5 million paired-end reads that contained CDR3. MiXCR, applied by TCRdb to the 5' RACE reads, yields one record per CDR3 protein. The table has just over 800,000 distinct CDR3 sequences, around two thirds seen once. General study points: Researchers said unsorted PBMCs prevented a conclusive naive versus antigen-experienced comparison.

What was sequenced was blood. This receptor was taken from a man aged 30 to 39 in good health. This rearrangement joins TRBV5-1 to TRBJ2-1; D remains ambiguous. The CDR3 loop reads CASRVEFLDEQFF. CDR3 coding DNA: TGCGCCAGCAGGGTGGAATTCCTGGATGAGCAGTTCTTC. Combining the CDR3 with reference TRBV5-1 and TRBJ2-1 gives the whole variable domain KAGVTQTPRYLIKTRGQQVTLSCSPISGHRSVSWYQQTPGQGLQFLFEYFSETQRNKGNFPGRFSGRQFSNSRSEMNVSTLELGDSALYLCASRVEFLDEQFFGPGTRLTVL.